This paragraph covers one T cell receptor beta chain sequence. This clone was seen a few times. Its recognized antigen is unknown. The sample holds no much larger clone one base away, and base qualities are not on file. Each donor gave one peripheral blood draw, roughly 0.12 L on average, collected into heparinised tubes. Using a panel that included CD45RO, CCR7, CD25, CD127, CD95 and CD27, naive, central memory, regulatory and stem cell-like memory CD4+ T cells were sorted on a BD FACSAria II. All sorted populations exceeded 95% purity. Right away, PBMCs were isolated by Lymphoprep density gradient centrifugation and were stained directly, with no culture step. Samples were stained and sorted in pairs, with one healthy donor and one patient per experiment, so that batch effects were minimized. These data belong to a study of beta chain features in type 1 diabetes (dated by TCRdb to 2016 to 2019). For the wider study: Mean age, gender distribution, total cell number and subset yield did not differ between patients and healthy donors. A total of 90 million to 140 million sorted cells were examined across all samples, and RNA yield correlated strongly with the number of cells per subset. The study compared the TCRB repertoires of sorted circulating CD4+ T cell subsets in recently diagnosed type 1 diabetes patients with those in matched healthy donors. Regulatory and stem cell-like memory subsets were isolated from only 8 patients and roughly 8 healthy donors, whereas naive and central memory subsets came from all 30 or so donors. On the study overall, not on this receptor specifically: Because cDNA rather than genomic DNA was sequenced, highly expressing activated cells could have been over-represented, although no difference in activation and CD3 levels was found between groups. Naive, central memory and regulatory TCRB repertoires appeared to be more similar among patients than among healthy donors. At VDJ recombination sites, patients with type 1 diabetes made fewer insertions and deleted more nucleotides, a pattern implying thymic rearrangement abnormalities. HLA sub-analyses involved small numbers of individuals, so any influence of HLA type on TCRB rearrangement remained unresolved. Shorter templates might have been favored by PCR, but patient and control samples were amplified and corrected together, so both groups would have been affected equally by any skew. Type 1 diabetes patients showed a moderate but significant shortening of TCRB CDR3 length in all four CD4+ subsets.

The entire isolated RNA was reverse transcribed using the High Capacity cDNA Reverse Transcription Kit, and thus expressed TCRB transcripts were sequenced. Naive, central memory and regulatory T cell samples underwent deep immunoSEQ sequencing, averaging around 3.7 million total reads per sample. After sorted cells were lysed in RLT buffer, RNA was extracted with DNase-treated RNeasy Micro or Mini kits, with the choice depending on cell number. To prevent cross-contamination, each cell subset was processed individually, whereas patient and healthy donor samples were processed jointly. The immunoSEQ multiplex PCR was used to amplify TCRB sequences from cDNA, yielding 87-bp fragments that span the CDR3 region. Sequencing of the amplicons was performed on the Illumina HiSeq platform. Per the authors' processing: PCR bias was computationally corrected using synthetic template baselines, reads within Hamming distance 2 were collapsed, and singletons that could not be merged were discarded. Reads were aligned against IMGT so that V, D and J genes, CDR3 length and insertions or deletions at six rearrangement sites could be assigned. Within each subset, clonotype counts were normalized to the number of sorted cells before true diversity and Gini coefficients were calculated with the tcR R package. The overlap coefficient, calculated on TCRB nucleotide sequences, was used to measure repertoire sharing. As a proxy for the pre-selection repertoire, out-of-frame TCRB sequences from naive cells were analyzed. The table comes from immuneACCESS by way of TCRdb, which keeps in-frame sequences with V and J called. Part of the clones is missing from these tables; in studies checked, under half for an unresolved V gene and the rest for unknown reasons. That table is the source of V, J and clone size, and D and trimming were worked out from the DNA. The table for this sample lists 600,000 to 700,000 clones; 9.5% to 15% of them were counted only once. The ten biggest clones cover more than 0.095% of the sample.

CDR1 LNHNV and CDR2 YYDKDF were looked up in the germline V gene (reference sequence). The CDR3 has 18 amino acids, counting the end cysteine and phenylalanine. Of the read, only the CDR3 DNA is kept; its 54 bases are in frame from base 1. Trimming leaves V shorter by 5 bases and J shorter by 1 base, with the junction holding 11 bases beyond the gene matches. Sequencing was performed on naive CD4+ T cells from blood. Reading the label with the study, this specimen's cell subset or site is: true naive CD4+ T cells. Here the chain combines TRBV15 and TRBJ1-2; 12 bases in the junction line up with TRBD1. The sequence was obtained from a young man with type 1 diabetes. The DNA is TGTGCCACCAGCGCCCGGTATGGGACAGGGGGCAGTAACTATGGCTACACCTTC. The translation is CATSARYGTGGSNYGYTF.